These 27 T cell receptor beta chains share one sample of origin, sequenced in a study of T cell responses to AZD1222 COVID-19 vaccine. Here immunoSEQ multiplex PCR was the method, and the copy in TCRdb shows in-frame clones only, minus some. This sample has about 93,000 clones, with around 91% found just once. The sequences come from peripheral blood, collected 28 days after the second AZD1222 dose. The receptors derive from an adult who received the AZD1222 COVID-19 vaccine.

This sequence joins TRBV13 and TRBJ1-1, with D possibly matching TRBD1 (5 bases). Trimming removed 5 bases at V and 6 bases at J, with 19 bases between. Germline CDR1 reads PRHDT; CDR2 reads FYEKMQ (reference sequence). The CDR3 has 15 residues. CDR3 amino acids: CASSGTGYPRPEAFF. CDR3 DNA: TGTGCCAGCAGCGGGACGGGCTACCCACGCCCTGAAGCTTTCTTT.

The CDR3 DNA is TGCAGCGTTGCCCGGACTGAAGCTTTCTTT. This sequence encodes CSVARTEAFF. The chain combines TRBV29-1 with TRBJ1-1; D not certain. Trimming cost V 4 bases and J 5 bases, with 5 bases left between them. This CDR3 is built from 10 residues. In germline, CDR1 is SQVTM, CDR2 ANQGSEA.

The chain has TRBV9 and TRBJ1-6; 9 bases agree with TRBD1. Trimming cost V 4 bases and J 6 bases; bases outside gene matches: 14. This CDR3 region has 18 residues. Germline V gives CDR1 SGDLS, CDR2 YYNGEE. CDR3 loop: CASSTNPGQGTSNSPLHF. The DNA for the CDR3 is TGTGCCAGCAGCACAAATCCGGGACAGGGCACCTCTAATTCACCCCTCCACTTT.

The V and J genes are TRBV20-1 and TRBJ1-4; D remains ambiguous. The CDR3 is 12 residues long. Trimming shortened V by 3 bases and J by 6 bases, and 8 bases separated the two germline ends. Germline CDR1 DFQATT, CDR2 SNEGSKA (reference sequence). CDR3 amino acids: CSASSEDEKLFF. CDR3 in DNA: TGCAGTGCTAGTTCTGAGGATGAAAAACTGTTTTTT.

The rearrangement uses TRBV11-2 and TRBJ1-3; D unresolved. CDR3 size: 13 residues. With 10 bases removed from V and 0 bases from J, the gap between germline ends came to 10 bases. CDR1 is SGHAT and CDR2 is FQNNGV in the germline V gene. The CDR3 protein is CATGRSSGNTIYF. The CDR3, as DNA: TGTGCCACCGGACGATCCTCTGGAAACACCATATATTTT. Variable domain in full (rest from reference TRBV11-2 and TRBJ1-3): EAGVAQSPRYKIIEKRQSVAFWCNPISGHATLYWYQQILGQGPKLLIQFQNNGVVDDSQLPKDRFSAERLKGVDSTLKIQPAKLEDSAVYLCATGRSSGNTIYFGEGSWLTVV.

This chain connects TRBV5-6 to TRBJ1-2, with unresolved D. There are 14 residues in the CDR3. The V and J ends lost 0 bases and 0 bases respectively, with 6 bases between them. Per the germline V gene, CDR1 is SGHDT and CDR2 is YYEEEE. The CDR3: CASSLAIANYGYTF. The CDR3 DNA sequence: TGTGCCAGCAGCTTGGCCATTGCTAACTATGGCTACACCTTC.

The rearrangement links TRBV24-1 to TRBJ2-5; D uncertain. The ends were cut back, 5 bases at V and 3 bases at J, with 6 bases in the middle. There are 12 residues in the CDR3. The germline CDR1 and CDR2 sequences are KGHDR and SFDVKD. The DNA for the CDR3 is TGTGCCACCAGTGGAGGAGAAGAGACCCAGTACTTC. Translated, it gives CATSGGEETQYF.

V usage is TRBV2 and J usage is TRBJ1-1; no reliable D call. V lost 5 bases and J 0 bases, leaving 10 bases between the germline ends. Germline V lookup: CDR1 SNHLY, CDR2 FYNNEI. This CDR3 comprises 14 residues. CDR3 nucleotides: TGTGCCAGCAGTTGGACTGAGATGAACACTGAAGCTTTCTTT. Residues: CASSWTEMNTEAFF.

V is TRBV30 and J is TRBJ1-2, with D possibly TRBD1 on 6 matching bases. This CDR3 region has 12 residues. Trimming pared 1 base from V and 7 bases from J, leaving 10 bases between. The V gene's germline CDR1 is GTSNPN and CDR2 SVGIG (reference sequence). The CDR3 reads CAWSGGGAGYTF. The CDR3 DNA reads as TGTGCCTGGAGTGGGGGGGGCGCTGGCTACACCTTC.

The V call is TRBV20-1, the J call TRBJ1-2; the D is unclear. The CDR3 runs to 11 residues. CDR1 is DFQATT and CDR2 is SNEGSKA in the germline V gene (reference sequence). V gave up 2 bases and J gave up 8 bases, with 9 bases separating them. CDR3 loop: CSARPQGGYTF. Written as DNA, the CDR3 is TGCAGTGCTAGACCTCAAGGGGGCTACACCTTC.

V is TRBV3-1 (or the pseudogene TRBV3-2) and J is TRBJ1-2, with D perhaps matching TRBD1 (5 bases). Germline CDR1 and CDR2: LGHDT and YNNKEL (reference sequence). The germline V and J ends were trimmed by 0 bases and 5 bases, with 22 bases remaining between them. The CDR3 loop spans 18 amino acids. DNA for the CDR3: TGTGCCAGCAGCCAAGATATAATGGCAGGGAGGATTGATTATGGCTACACCTTC. It is translated as CASSQDIMAGRIDYGYTF.

The sample holds one count of this clone. The chain is built from TRBV6-1 and TRBJ1-2; D unresolved. V was cut by 1 base and J by 2 bases, with 5 bases left in between. This CDR3 has 13 residues. CDR1 is MNHNS and CDR2 is SASEGT in the germline V gene. DNA of the CDR3: TGTGCCAGCAGTGAAGTTAAGAACTATGGCTACACCTTC. It codes for CASSEVKNYGYTF.

The rearrangement joins TRBV19 to TRBJ1-1; D unresolved. CDR3 size: 18 residues. V was trimmed by 1 base and J by 0 bases, leaving 18 bases between them. Germline values: CDR1 LNHDA, CDR2 SQIVND (reference sequence). CDR3 sequence: CASSIVGRRLDLNTEAFF. As DNA, the CDR3 is TGTGCCAGTAGTATAGTCGGCAGGAGGTTAGATCTGAACACTGAAGCTTTCTTT.

The chain links TRBV18 to TRBJ1-1, with TRBD1 as a possible D gene (5 bases). Germline CDR1 and CDR2: KGHSH and LQKENI. This CDR3 has 13 amino acids. Trimming shortened V by 0 bases and J by 3 bases, and 5 bases separated the two germline ends. The CDR3 DNA sequence: TGTGCCAGCTCACCACCGGGGCACACTGAAGCTTTCTTT. Its translation: CASSPPGHTEAFF.

The chain joins TRBV20-1 to TRBJ2-1, with D possibly being TRBD1 (6 bases). The CDR3 consists of 14 residues. The V end lost 3 bases, the J end lost 2 bases, and 11 bases lay between the germline ends. In germline, CDR1 is DFQATT, CDR2 SNEGSKA (reference sequence). In nucleotides, the CDR3 is TGCAGTGCTAGTCGTCAGGGGACCTACAATGAGCAGTTCTTC. Protein: CSASRQGTYNEQFF.

This clone was observed once. This chain links TRBV30 with TRBJ1-4, with 7 bases fitting TRBD1. Germline lookup yields CDR1 GTSNPN and CDR2 SVGIG (reference sequence). The CDR3 has 13 residues. Trimming removed 5 bases from V and 7 bases from J; junction bases left unmatched: 7. The CDR3 sequence is CAWGRQGGEKLFF. The CDR3 region has the DNA TGTGCCTGGGGACGACAGGGAGGTGAAAAACTGTTTTTT.

This rearrangement joins TRBV10-3 to TRBJ2-2; TRBD1 aligns across 8 bases. Germline V gene sequence: CDR1 ENHRY, CDR2 SYGVKD. This CDR3 comprises 14 residues. V lost 6 bases to trimming and J lost 7 bases; unmatched junction nucleotides: 7. CDR3 DNA sequence: TGTGCCATCAGGGGACAGGTTATTTACGGGGAGCTGTTTTTT. It codes for CAIRGQVIYGELFF.

The rearrangement joins TRBV11-3 to TRBJ2-5; D is unresolved. From germline, CDR1 is SGHNT and CDR2 YENEEA. The CDR3 extends over 13 amino acids. Trimming removed 4 bases at V and 1 base at J, with 7 bases between. The CDR3 loop reads CASSSGLQETQYF. The CDR3 nucleotides read TGTGCCAGCAGCTCTGGGCTCCAAGAGACCCAGTACTTC. The variable domain in full, completed from reference TRBV11-3 and TRBJ2-5, reads EAGVVQSPRYKIIEKKQPVAFWCNPISGHNTLYWYLQNLGQGPELLIRYENEEAVDDSQLPKDRFSAERLKGVDSTLKIQPAELGDSAVYLCASSSGLQETQYFGPGTRLLVL.

To note about this clone: Other DNA sequences in this sample translate to the same CDR3. The chain is built from TRBV6-4 and TRBJ1-5; TRBD1 matches 10 bases. From germline, CDR1 is MRHNA and CDR2 SNTAGT. The junction had 2 bases not matched to a gene; V was cut back by 4 bases and J by 2 bases. This CDR3 region has 15 residues. The CDR3: CASSAGTGGNQPQHF. CDR3 bases: TGTGCCAGCAGTGCCGGGACAGGGGGCAATCAGCCCCAGCATTTT.

The chain employs TRBV30 and TRBJ1-4; D is undetermined. The CDR3 has 13 residues. Trimming cost V 4 bases and J 4 bases, with 10 bases left between them. In germline, CDR1 is GTSNPN, CDR2 SVGIG (reference sequence). The CDR3 spells CAWNSGYNEKLFF. DNA for the CDR3: TGTGCCTGGAATTCGGGGTATAATGAAAAACTGTTTTTT.

The CDR3 loop is CAVVRGYTEAFF. CDR3 DNA: TGTGCCGTCGTCAGGGGGTATACTGAAGCTTTCTTT. This chain joins TRBV2 and TRBJ1-1; 7 nucleotides agree with TRBD1. Unmatched junction bases numbered 8, after V lost 11 bases and J lost 5 bases. This CDR3 has 12 residues. CDR1 is SNHLY, CDR2 FYNNEI, per germline.

This chain joins TRBV2 and TRBJ1-5, with D possibly matching TRBD1 (6 bases). Germline lookup yields CDR1 SNHLY and CDR2 FYNNEI. The V end lost 3 bases, the J end lost 8 bases, and 11 bases lay between the germline ends. The CDR3 consists of 13 residues. The CDR3 bases are TGTGCCAGCAGTGAGACAGGTGGTAAGCCCCAGCATTTT. Amino acid sequence: CASSETGGKPQHF.

The chain is built from TRBV12-5 and TRBJ2-3, with D possibly being TRBD1 (6 bases). Germline V CDR1 and CDR2: LGHNT, FRNRAP. The CDR3 consists of 15 residues. The V end lost 4 bases, the J end lost 2 bases, and 13 bases lay between the germline ends. In DNA, the CDR3 is TGTGCTAGTGGTTCCGGACAGCTCAACACAGATACGCAGTATTTT. Protein: CASGSGQLNTDTQYF.

The chain's CDR3 is CATLFGATTVVYEQYF. The CDR3 DNA reads as TGTGCCACCCTGTTTGGTGCTACTACCGTCGTCTACGAGCAGTACTTC. The chain recombines TRBV24-1 with TRBJ2-7; D call uncertain. Germline V CDR1 and CDR2: KGHDR, SFDVKD. The CDR3 covers 16 residues. Deletions cut 9 bases from V and 3 bases from J, with 23 bases between.

The chain recombines TRBV5-6 with TRBJ2-3, with TRBD2 matching over 8 bases. The ends lost 5 bases at V and 0 bases at J; junction bases unmatched: 14. Per germline, CDR1 SGHDT and CDR2 YYEEEE. The CDR3 length is 18 residues. DNA of the CDR3: TGTGCCAGCAGTTACACCGGGACTAGATCTTCTAGCACAGATACGCAGTATTTT. It yields the protein CASSYTGTRSSSTDTQYF.

This chain connects TRBV27 to TRBJ2-3; the match to TRBD2 covers 9 bases. V lost 3 bases to trimming and J lost 3 bases; unmatched junction nucleotides: 7. The CDR3 spans 16 residues. Per germline, CDR1 MNHEY and CDR2 SMNVEV (reference sequence). Here the CDR3 DNA reads TGTGCCAGCAGTTTCCTAGCGGGGAGGAGTACAGATACGCAGTATTTT. Its translation is CASSFLAGRSTDTQYF.

The chain has TRBV12-5 and TRBJ2-3, with D perhaps assigned TRBD1 or TRBD2 (5 bases each). CDR1 is LGHNT and CDR2 is FRNRAP in the germline V gene. This CDR3 is 13 amino acids long. V dropped 1 base and J dropped 3 bases, with 5 bases sitting between them. This CDR3 is CASGLGGTDTQYF. CDR3 coding DNA: TGTGCTAGTGGTTTGGGGGGGACAGATACGCAGTATTTT.